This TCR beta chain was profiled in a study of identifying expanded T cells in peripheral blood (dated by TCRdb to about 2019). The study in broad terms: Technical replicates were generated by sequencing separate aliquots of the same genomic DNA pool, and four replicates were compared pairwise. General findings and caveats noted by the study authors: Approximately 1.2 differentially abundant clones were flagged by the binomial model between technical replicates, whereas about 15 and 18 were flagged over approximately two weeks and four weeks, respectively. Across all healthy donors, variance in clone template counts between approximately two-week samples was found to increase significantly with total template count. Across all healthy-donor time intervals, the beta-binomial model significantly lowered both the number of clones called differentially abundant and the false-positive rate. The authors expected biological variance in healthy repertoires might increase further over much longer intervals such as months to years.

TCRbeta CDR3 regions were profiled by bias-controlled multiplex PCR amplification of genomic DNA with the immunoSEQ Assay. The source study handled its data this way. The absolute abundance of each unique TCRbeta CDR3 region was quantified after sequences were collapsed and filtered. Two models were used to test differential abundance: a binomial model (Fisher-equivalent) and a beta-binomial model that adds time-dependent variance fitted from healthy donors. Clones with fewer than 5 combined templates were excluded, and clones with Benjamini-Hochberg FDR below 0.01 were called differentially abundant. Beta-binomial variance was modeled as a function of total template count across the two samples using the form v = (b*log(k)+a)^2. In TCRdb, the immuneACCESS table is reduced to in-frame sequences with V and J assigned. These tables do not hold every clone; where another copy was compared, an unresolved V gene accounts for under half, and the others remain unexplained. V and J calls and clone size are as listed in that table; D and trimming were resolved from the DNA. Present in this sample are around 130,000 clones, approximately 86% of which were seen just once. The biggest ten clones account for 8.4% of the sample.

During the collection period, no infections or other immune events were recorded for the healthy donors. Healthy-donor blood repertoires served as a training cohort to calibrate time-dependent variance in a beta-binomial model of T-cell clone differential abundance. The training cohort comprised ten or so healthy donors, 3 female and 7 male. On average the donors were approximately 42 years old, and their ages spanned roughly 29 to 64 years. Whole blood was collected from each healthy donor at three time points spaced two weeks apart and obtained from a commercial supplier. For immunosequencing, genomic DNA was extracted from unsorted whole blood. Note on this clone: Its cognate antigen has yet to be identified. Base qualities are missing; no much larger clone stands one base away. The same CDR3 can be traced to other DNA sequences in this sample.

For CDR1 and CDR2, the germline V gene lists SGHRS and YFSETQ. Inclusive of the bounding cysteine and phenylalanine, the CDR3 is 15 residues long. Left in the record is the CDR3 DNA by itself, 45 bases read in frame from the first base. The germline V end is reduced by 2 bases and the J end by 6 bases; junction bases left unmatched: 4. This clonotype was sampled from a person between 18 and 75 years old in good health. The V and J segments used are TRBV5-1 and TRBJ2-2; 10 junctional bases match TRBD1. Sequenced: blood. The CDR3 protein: CASSFAGTGAGELFF. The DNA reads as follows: TGCGCCAGCAGCTTTGCCGGGACAGGGGCCGGGGAGCTGTTTTTT.